Listed here are 17 T cell receptor beta chains from one sample, sequenced in a study of shared clonotypes between healthy human individuals. TCRdb's copy holds only in-frame clones and misses some; the assay was immunoSEQ multiplex PCR. The sample lists about 710,000 clones, less than 80% occurring once. Sequenced material: memory CD4+ T cells sorted from blood. The subset was: CD45RA-negative fraction. These receptors all come from a woman between 25 and 40 years old in good health.

This clone was observed a single time. The chain carries TRBV28 and TRBJ2-2; D is unresolved. Trimming took off 5 bases at V and 8 bases at J, with 15 bases between the two ends. CDR3 length equals 14 residues. CDR1 MDHEN and CDR2 SYDVKM come from the germline V gene. The CDR3 spells CASSTRGVGGELFF. The CDR3 DNA follows: TGTGCCAGCAGTACCCGAGGAGTCGGGGGGGAGCTGTTTTTT.

The chain combines TRBV10-1 with TRBJ2-7, with TRBD1 as a possible D gene (6 bases). Germline-derived CDR1 and CDR2 are WNHNN and SYGVQD (reference sequence). CDR3 length: 13 residues. V was trimmed by 3 bases and J by 5 bases, leaving 11 bases between them. Here the CDR3 DNA reads TGCGCCAGCAGTGACAGGGGAGTACACGAGCAGTACTTC. Translation gives CASSDRGVHEQYF.

The J gene is TRBJ2-1, the V gene TRBV29-1; D is possibly TRBD1 or TRBD2 (6 bases each). Trimming left V 5 bases short and J 9 bases short, with 17 bases between. Germline CDR1 reads SQVTM; CDR2 reads ANQGSEA. CDR3 length: 13 residues. The DNA for the CDR3 is TGCAGCGTTCAAACCGTCGGGGGCTCTGAGCAGTTCTTC. This codes for CSVQTVGGSEQFF.

V gene TRBV28 combines with J gene TRBJ1-2; TRBD1 aligns across 9 bases. CDR1 and CDR2 from the germline V gene are MDHEN and SYDVKM. The J segment lost 1 base and the V segment lost 5 bases, leaving 8 bases of the junction unmatched. This CDR3 has 16 residues. Written as DNA, the CDR3 is TGTGCCAGCAGTATAACTGGGACAGGGAGTAACTATGGCTACACCTTC. Amino acid sequence: CASSITGTGSNYGYTF.

The V call is TRBV7-2, the J call TRBJ2-5, with D possibly matching TRBD1 (5 bases). There are 13 residues in the CDR3. Germline lookup yields CDR1 SGHTA and CDR2 FQGNSA. V lost 4 bases and J lost 1, with 7 bases in between. DNA for the CDR3: TGTGCCAGCAGCTCAGGGTTCCAAGAGACCCAGTACTTC. Amino acids: CASSSGFQETQYF.

The V call is TRBV27, the J call TRBJ2-3, with D unresolved. V lost 3 bases to trimming and J lost 3 bases, with 13 bases between them. The germline gives CDR1 MNHEY, CDR2 SMNVEV (reference sequence). The CDR3 has 15 amino acids. CDR3 sequence: CASSFQLLGTDTQYF. For the CDR3, the DNA is TGTGCCAGCAGTTTTCAACTGCTGGGAACAGATACGCAGTATTTT.

This clone appeared a single time. The chain links TRBV4-2 to TRBJ2-1, with a tentative D call TRBD1 (6 bases). The CDR3 runs 18 residues. V was pared by 1 base and J by 3 bases, with 19 bases between. CDR1 is LGHNA, CDR2 YNFKEQ, per germline. CDR3 in amino acids: CASSQGMGTGIVYNEQFF. The CDR3 nucleotides are TGTGCCAGCAGCCAAGGGATGGGCACAGGGATTGTCTACAATGAGCAGTTCTTC.

V gene TRBV19 combines with J gene TRBJ2-2; 7 nucleotides line up with TRBD2. The trim removed 7 bases at V and 4 bases at J, leaving 3 bases unmatched. The V gene's germline CDR1 is LNHDA and CDR2 SQIVND (reference sequence). This CDR3 region has 13 residues. This CDR3 reads CASISGGTGELFF. The CDR3 nucleotides read TGTGCCAGTATTTCGGGAGGCACCGGGGAGCTGTTTTTT.

The chain employs TRBV6-1 and TRBJ1-2; D unclear. This CDR3 is 16 amino acids long. CDR1 and CDR2 (germline): MNHNS, SASEGT. V was pared by 1 base and J by 2 bases, with 14 bases between. DNA for the CDR3: TGTGCCAGCAGTGAAGTATTGAGGTATCGGAACTATGGCTACACCTTC. It yields the protein CASSEVLRYRNYGYTF.

This chain links TRBV11-2 with TRBJ1-1, with 7 positions matching TRBD1. V lost 5 bases and J lost 4; bases outside the gene matches: 7. The V gene's germline CDR1 is SGHAT and CDR2 FQNNGV. This CDR3 spans 14 amino acids. CDR3 in amino acids: CASSPQGDSTEAFF. The CDR3 DNA is TGTGCCAGCAGCCCCCAGGGGGATTCCACTGAAGCTTTCTTT. Looking up the rest from reference TRBV11-2 and TRBJ1-1 gives the full variable domain: EAGVAQSPRYKIIEKRQSVAFWCNPISGHATLYWYQQILGQGPKLLIQFQNNGVVDDSQLPKDRFSAERLKGVDSTLKIQPAKLEDSAVYLCASSPQGDSTEAFFGQGTRLTVV.

V and J are TRBV28 and TRBJ1-3; no clear D. Germline CDR1 reads MDHEN; CDR2 reads SYDVKM. V was trimmed by 3 bases and J by 3 bases, leaving 12 bases between them. The CDR3 contains 15 residues. CDR3 coding DNA: TGTGCCAGCAGTTTGGTTTCCGGGTTTGGAAACACCATATATTTT. This encodes CASSLVSGFGNTIYF.

There are a few counts of this clone. This rearrangement joins TRBV7-3 to TRBJ2-7, with TRBD2 matching over 13 bases. The V segment lost 5 bases and the J segment 1 base; nucleotides outside the gene matches: 2. The CDR3 has 15 residues. The germline V gene has CDR1 SGHTA and CDR2 FQGTGA. The CDR3 DNA is TGTGCCAGCAGCGAGGGACTAGCGGGGTCCTACGAGCAGTACTTC. Translated: CASSEGLAGSYEQYF.

To note about this clone: The sample contains more than one DNA sequence encoding this CDR3. V usage is TRBV2 and J usage is TRBJ2-7, with a weak D call TRBD2 (5 bases). The V end lost 6 bases, the J end lost 4 bases, and 7 bases lay between the germline ends. Germline lookup yields CDR1 SNHLY and CDR2 FYNNEI. This CDR3 has 11 residues. DNA for the CDR3: TGTGCCAGCAGAGGGAGTTACGAGCAGTACTTC. It is translated as CASRGSYEQYF.

The table lists this clone with a few counts. V gene TRBV14 combines with J gene TRBJ2-1; maybe TRBD1 (5 bases). The CDR3 loop spans 15 amino acids. Between the trimmed V and J ends, which lost 2 bases and 2 bases, there was a span of 10 bases. In germline, CDR1 is SGHDN, CDR2 FVKESK. CDR3: CASSQQGWTYNEQFF. Written as DNA, the CDR3 is TGTGCCAGCAGCCAACAGGGTTGGACCTACAATGAGCAGTTCTTC. The full variable domain, its missing parts supplied by reference TRBV14 and TRBJ2-1, is EAGVTQFPSHSVIEKGQTVTLRCDPISGHDNLYWYRRVMGKEIKFLLHFVKESKQDESGMPNNRFLAERTGGTYSTLKVQPAELEDSGVYFCASSQQGWTYNEQFFGPGTRLTVL.

In this sample, this clone turned up a few times. The rearrangement joins TRBV5-1 to TRBJ2-7, with D maybe TRBD1 (5 bases). Germline V gene lookup returns CDR1 SGHRS and CDR2 YFSETQ. Between the trimmed V and J ends, which lost 7 bases and 0 bases, there was a span of 14 bases. CDR3 size: 14 residues. CDR3 loop: CASSSQVNSYEQYF. CDR3 nucleotide sequence: TGCGCCAGCTCGTCACAGGTGAACTCCTACGAGCAGTACTTC.

This clone showed up just once. This chain links TRBV4-1 with TRBJ2-1; D may be TRBD2 (6 bases). Trimming took 0 bases from V and 12 from J, leaving 12 bases between them. CDR1 and CDR2 from the germline V gene are MGHRA and YSYEKL. The CDR3 extends over 13 amino acids. For the CDR3, the DNA is TGCGCCAGCAGCCAAGAAAGGGGACTCGGGCAGTTCTTC. This sequence encodes CASSQERGLGQFF.

In its sample, this clone was seen a few times. J is TRBJ1-5 and V is TRBV6-1, with TRBD1 matching over 9 bases. CDR1 is MNHNS, CDR2 SASEGT, per germline. Unmatched junction bases numbered 8, after V lost 5 bases and J lost 6 bases. The CDR3 covers 15 residues. CDR3 DNA sequence: TGTGCCAGCAGTACCGGGACAGGGAAAAGTCAGCCCCAGCATTTT. This sequence encodes CASSTGTGKSQPQHF.